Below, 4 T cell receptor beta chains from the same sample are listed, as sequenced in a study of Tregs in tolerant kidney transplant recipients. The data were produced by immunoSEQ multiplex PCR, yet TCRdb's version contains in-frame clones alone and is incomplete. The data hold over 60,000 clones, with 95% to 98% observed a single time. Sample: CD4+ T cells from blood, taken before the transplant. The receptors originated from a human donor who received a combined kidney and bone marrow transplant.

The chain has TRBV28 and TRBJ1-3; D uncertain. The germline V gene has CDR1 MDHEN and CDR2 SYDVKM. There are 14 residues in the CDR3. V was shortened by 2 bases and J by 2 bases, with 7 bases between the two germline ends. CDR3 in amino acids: CASSLKQAGNTIYF. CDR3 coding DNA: TGTGCCAGCAGTTTAAAGCAAGCTGGAAACACCATATATTTT. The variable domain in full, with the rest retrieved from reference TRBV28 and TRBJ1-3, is DVKVTQSSRYLVKRTGEKVFLECVQDMDHENMFWYRQDPGLGLRLIYFSYDVKMKEKGDIPEGYSVSREKKERFSLILESASTNQTSMYLCASSLKQAGNTIYFGEGSWLTVV.

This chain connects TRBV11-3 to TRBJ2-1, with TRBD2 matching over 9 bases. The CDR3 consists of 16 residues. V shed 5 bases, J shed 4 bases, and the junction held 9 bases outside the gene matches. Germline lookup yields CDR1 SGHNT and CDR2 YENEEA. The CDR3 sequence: CASSPSRAGGYNEQFF. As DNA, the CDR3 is TGTGCCAGCAGCCCGTCTCGAGCGGGAGGATACAATGAGCAGTTCTTC.

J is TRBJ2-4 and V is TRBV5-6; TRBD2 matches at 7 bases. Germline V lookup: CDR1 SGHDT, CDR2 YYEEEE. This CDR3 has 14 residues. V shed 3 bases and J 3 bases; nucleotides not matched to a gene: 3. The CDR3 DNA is TGTGCCAGCAGCTGGAGGGAGGGCAAAAACATTCAGTACTTC. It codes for CASSWREGKNIQYF.

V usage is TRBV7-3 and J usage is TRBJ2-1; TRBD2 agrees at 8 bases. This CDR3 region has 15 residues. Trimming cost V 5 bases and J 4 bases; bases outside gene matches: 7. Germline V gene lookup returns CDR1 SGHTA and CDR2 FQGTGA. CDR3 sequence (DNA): TGTGCCAGCAGCCCCAAACTAGCGGTATACAATGAGCAGTTCTTC. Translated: CASSPKLAVYNEQFF.